This T cell receptor beta chain was sequenced in a study of T-cell reconstitution after alpha-beta-depleted transplantation in children. This clonotype was counted many times. One end of the junction does not line up with germline, which may come from a read error. The TCRbeta library was prepared with unique molecular identifiers. One entry per CDR3 protein results from TCRdb running MiXCR on the PCR reads. The sample shows about 270,000 distinct CDR3 sequences, almost 10% of them seen only once. Germline CDR1 MNHEY, CDR2 SVGAGI. The CDR3 covers 15 residues. The receptor's source is a human donor who donated a stem cell graft to a child with SCID. This specimen consisted of PBMCs from the stem cell graft donor, obtained from the stem cell graft. This sequence joins TRBV6-5 and TRBJ2-1, with D possibly matching TRBD1 (5 bases). The CDR3 loop is CASTYWQGSYNEQFF. CDR3 in DNA: TGTGCCAGCACTTACTGGCAGGGATCCTACAATGAGCAGTTCTTC.